These 7 T cell receptor beta chains share one sample of origin, sequenced in a study of long-term antiretroviral therapy in people with HIV. Samples were assayed with immunoSEQ v3.0 at survey level. Generated by immunoSEQ multiplex PCR, the TCRdb table keeps only in-frame clones and is missing some. The sample has about 32,000 clones, about 97% seen once; the top ten hold 1.5% to 2%. Material: unsorted PBMCs, obtained 7.6 years after starting antiretroviral therapy. The receptors here all came from a man aged 25 to 45 with HIV.

V and J are TRBV7-3 and TRBJ2-7, with 8 bases identical to TRBD1. V was pared by 5 bases and J by 5 bases, with 5 bases of the junction left unmatched. The germline V gene has CDR1 SGHTA and CDR2 FQGTGA. CDR3 length: 13 amino acids. The CDR3 is CASSPDRDDEQYF. Here the CDR3 DNA reads TGTGCCAGCAGCCCGGACAGGGATGACGAGCAGTACTTC.

V is TRBV30 and J is TRBJ2-2; 10 nucleotides agree with TRBD2. The CDR3 sequence is 16 residues long. The germline V gene encodes CDR1 GTSNPN and CDR2 SVGIG (reference sequence). V lost 3 bases, J lost 4 bases, and 8 bases stayed unmatched. CDR3 nucleotides: TGTGCCTGGAGGGGCCGAACTAGCGGGGCCACCGGGGAGCTGTTTTTT. Residues: CAWRGRTSGATGELFF.

A single count supports this clone. The chain combines TRBV7-9 with TRBJ2-1; either TRBD1 or TRBD2 may supply D (5 bases each). The CDR3 length is 15 residues. V was clipped by 2 bases and J by 1 base, with 9 bases between them. Germline CDR1 SEHNR, CDR2 FQNEAQ (reference sequence). CDR3: CASSLNGASYNEQFF. The CDR3 bases are TGTGCCAGCAGCTTAAACGGGGCATCCTACAATGAGCAGTTCTTC.

The gene calls are TRBV11-3 and TRBJ2-1; a weak D match, TRBD2 (6 bases). The CDR3 consists of 13 residues. Germline CDR1 SGHNT, CDR2 YENEEA. Trimming shortened V by 3 bases and J by 5 bases, and 8 bases separated the two germline ends. CDR3 sequence reads: CASSFGGDNEQFF. CDR3 DNA sequence: TGTGCCAGCAGCTTCGGAGGGGACAATGAGCAGTTCTTC.

V is TRBV5-8 and J is TRBJ1-2; D gene unclear. CDR3 size: 13 residues. Germline lookup yields CDR1 SGHTS and CDR2 YDEGEE. Trimming removed 0 bases from V and 6 bases from J, with 9 bases in between. The CDR3 DNA sequence: TGTGCCAGCAGCTTGGAACAGATGGATGGCTACACCTTC. Translated: CASSLEQMDGYTF.

This chain uses TRBV10-3 with TRBJ2-7; 7 bases line up with TRBD2. CDR1 ENHRY and CDR2 SYGVKD come from the germline V gene. The junction had 10 bases not matched to a gene; V was cut back by 6 bases and J by 5 bases. The CDR3 is 14 residues long. Here the CDR3 DNA reads TGTGCCATCAGCGTTACTAGCGCGGGCCACGAGCAGTACTTC. Protein: CAISVTSAGHEQYF.

The J gene is TRBJ2-3, the V gene TRBV6-4, with D tentatively TRBD2 (6 bases). The CDR3 extends over 15 amino acids. CDR1 is MRHNA and CDR2 is SNTAGT in the germline V gene. Trimming left V 0 bases short and J 1 base short, with 8 bases between. CDR3 in DNA: TGTGCCAGCAGTGACTCAGCTAGCGGCACAGATACGCAGTATTTT. Translation gives CASSDSASGTDTQYF.